This T cell receptor beta chain was captured by sequencing in a study of CD8+ T cells in alopecia areata. Overall study results and limits: Many expanded lesional clones remained in scalp and blood on tofacitinib.

There are many counts of this clone. Antigen specificity is unknown. The sample's treatment: oral pan-JAK inhibitor, 5-10 mg twice daily. Punch biopsies of lesional scalp, plus peripheral blood, were taken from alopecia areata patients. Trimming stripped 7 bases from V and 3 bases from J, with 2 bases between. CDR3 length: 10 amino acids. Looked up from germline, CDR1 is SGHDN and CDR2 is FVKESK. RNA was isolated and reverse transcribed to cDNA, the sequencing template. The data were produced by immunoSEQ multiplex PCR, yet TCRdb's version contains in-frame clones alone and is incomplete. In the table there are about 210,000 clones, around two fifths of which are singletons.

The source was CD4+ T cells sorted from blood, collected between weeks 30 and 35, from a patient treated with tofacitinib. This sequence was found in a human donor with alopecia areata. The chain couples TRBV14 to TRBJ2-3; no firm D call. As DNA, the CDR3 is TGTGCCAGCACAACAGATACGCAGTATTTT. It is translated as CASTTDTQYF. The complete variable domain, with remaining parts taken from reference TRBV14 and TRBJ2-3, reads EAGVTQFPSHSVIEKGQTVTLRCDPISGHDNLYWYRRVMGKEIKFLLHFVKESKQDESGMPNNRFLAERTGGTYSTLKVQPAELEDSGVYFCASTTDTQYFGPGTRLTVL.